This TCR beta chain comes out of a study of blood T cell repertoires in COVID-19. About the research overall: Nucleic acid was either cDNA or gDNA, and it came from T cells, B-cell-depleted T cells, or PBMCs.

This clone was detected only once. The CDR3 is 14 amino acids. V was clipped by 4 bases and J by 0 bases; unmatched bases: 3. Looked up from germline, CDR1 is SGHRS and CDR2 is YFSETQ. Some clones are missing from TCRdb's copy, which holds only in-frame ones; the method was immunoSEQ multiplex PCR. This sample has about 94,000 clones; around 74% occur once, and the top ten carry about 3.9%. The chain employs TRBV5-1 and TRBJ2-7; the match to TRBD1 covers 8 bases. Sequenced sample: peripheral blood. The sequence came from a man in his 70s with COVID-19, enrolled during active disease. For the CDR3, the DNA is TGCGCCAGCAGCACCACAGGGGGCTCCTACGAGCAGTACTTC. Amino acid sequence: CASSTTGGSYEQYF.